One and the same sample provided the 30 T cell receptor beta chains below, sequenced in a study of T cell responses to AZD1222 COVID-19 vaccine. TCRdb's table, derived via immunoSEQ multiplex PCR, lists solely in-frame clones and lacks some. This table has approximately 180,000 clones, roughly 93% appearing once. The sample here was peripheral blood, taken 28 days after the second dose of the MenACWY control vaccine. These receptors were obtained from an adult who received the MenACWY meningococcal vaccine as a control.

The chain employs TRBV5-1 and TRBJ1-2, with 7 bases lining up with TRBD1. The CDR3 is made up of 13 amino acids. In germline, CDR1 is SGHRS, CDR2 YFSETQ. V lost 5 bases to trimming and J lost 3 bases; unmatched junction nucleotides: 4. CDR3 bases: TGCGCCAGCAGGGGAACAGGGGACTATGGCTACACCTTC. Encoded protein: CASRGTGDYGYTF.

The DNA of the CDR3 is TGTGCTAGTGCCCTCACAGCGAACACTGAAGCTTTCTTT. Encoded protein: CASALTANTEAFF. This sequence joins TRBV12-5 and TRBJ1-1, with no clear D. Trimming cost V 7 bases and J 1 base, with 10 bases left between them. The CDR3 consists of 13 residues. Germline CDR1 reads LGHNT; CDR2 reads FRNRAP.

V is TRBV5-1 and J is TRBJ1-3; TRBD1 is a possible D gene (6 bases). V shed 4 bases and J shed 3 bases, with 23 bases lying between them. The CDR3 is 18 amino acids. Germline CDR1 SGHRS, CDR2 YFSETQ. This CDR3 is CASSLPLGPGADGNTIYF. The CDR3 bases are TGCGCCAGCAGCCTTCCCCTAGGACCGGGGGCGGATGGAAACACCATATATTTT.

The chain couples TRBV27 to TRBJ1-2; a weak D match, TRBD1 (5 bases). CDR1 and CDR2 (germline): MNHEY, SMNVEV (reference sequence). This CDR3 is built from 13 residues. Trimming took 0 bases from V and 9 from J, leaving 11 bases between them. Written as DNA, the CDR3 is TGTGCCAGCAGTTTATCGGGGGGAAGGAGCTACACCTTC. It yields the protein CASSLSGGRSYTF.

The chain combines TRBV6-6 with TRBJ1-2, with D unresolved. V was trimmed by 5 bases and J by 4 bases, leaving 11 bases between them. The CDR3 has 13 amino acids. Looked up from germline, CDR1 is MNHNY and CDR2 is SVGAGI (reference sequence). In DNA, the CDR3 is TGTGCCAGCAGTCCGGACGGCATCTATGGCTACACCTTC. Translated, it gives CASSPDGIYGYTF.

V is TRBV10-3 and J is TRBJ2-1; 12 bases match TRBD2. In germline, CDR1 is ENHRY, CDR2 SYGVKD. Trimming took 5 bases from V and 9 from J; bases not matched to a gene: 8. The CDR3 runs to 15 residues. CDR3 loop: CAISRTSGAPGEQFF. The CDR3 bases are TGTGCCATCAGTAGGACTAGCGGGGCCCCCGGTGAGCAGTTCTTC.

The chain carries TRBV7-2 and TRBJ1-2; no reliable D call. The CDR3 contains 13 residues. Per the germline V gene, CDR1 is SGHTA and CDR2 is FQGNSA. V shed 5 bases and J shed 3 bases, with 10 bases lying between them. The CDR3 coding sequence is TGTGCCAGCAGCCTAGACGGGGACTATGGCTACACCTTC. This encodes CASSLDGDYGYTF.

This clone appeared a few times. The CDR3 sequence: CASSRTEQYGYTF. As DNA, the CDR3 is TGTGCCAGCAGCCGAACAGAGCAATATGGCTACACCTTC. This rearrangement joins TRBV3-1 (or the pseudogene TRBV3-2) to TRBJ1-2, with unresolved D. The CDR3 is made up of 13 amino acids. V was pared by 4 bases and J by 5 bases, with 11 bases between. Per germline, CDR1 LGHDT and CDR2 YNNKEL (reference sequence).

The chain couples TRBV28 to TRBJ2-6, with D uncertain. V was clipped by 4 bases and J by 0 bases, with 10 bases between them. Germline values: CDR1 MDHEN, CDR2 SYDVKM. The CDR3 is 16 amino acids. CDR3 sequence reads: CASSSPVLSGANVLTF. The CDR3 DNA reads as TGTGCCAGCAGTTCCCCGGTCCTCTCTGGGGCCAACGTCCTGACTTTC.

In regard to this clone: Other nucleotide sequences in the sample specify the same CDR3. The chain couples TRBV5-1 to TRBJ1-2; D is ambiguous. This CDR3 has 13 residues. The germline V gene encodes CDR1 SGHRS and CDR2 YFSETQ. Trimming removed 0 bases at V and 2 bases at J, with 5 bases between. The CDR3 here is CASSLEGNYGYTF. As DNA, the CDR3 is TGCGCCAGCAGCTTGGAGGGCAACTATGGCTACACCTTC.

The chain employs TRBV7-2 and TRBJ1-3; no clear D. With 0 bases removed from V and 3 bases from J, the gap between germline ends came to 9 bases. This CDR3 is 15 amino acids long. The germline gives CDR1 SGHTA, CDR2 FQGNSA. This chain's CDR3 is CASSLAGLVGNTIYF. In DNA form, the CDR3 reads TGTGCCAGCAGCTTAGCCGGCCTAGTTGGAAACACCATATATTTT.

This clone was recorded only once. The chain is built from TRBV5-1 and TRBJ1-1; 7 positions match TRBD1. From germline, CDR1 is SGHRS and CDR2 YFSETQ. V shed 4 bases and J 4 bases; nucleotides not matched to a gene: 10. The CDR3 is 15 residues long. In DNA, the CDR3 is TGCGCCAGCAGCCCAACGACAGGGTGGGCCACTGAAGCTTTCTTT. It translates to CASSPTTGWATEAFF.

The chain combines TRBV28 with TRBJ1-5; maybe TRBD1 (6 bases). Germline V gene data show CDR1 as MDHEN and CDR2 as SYDVKM. Trimming took 2 bases from V and 6 from J, leaving 14 bases between them. The CDR3 runs to 15 residues. The CDR3 spells CASSLGGAMVQPQHF. The CDR3 DNA reads TGTGCCAGCAGTTTAGGGGGGGCGATGGTTCAGCCCCAGCATTTT.

The rearrangement joins TRBV5-4 to TRBJ1-2; D unresolved. Germline V gene lookup returns CDR1 SGHNT and CDR2 YYREEE (reference sequence). Trimming took off 3 bases at V and 5 bases at J, with 17 bases between the two ends. This CDR3 is 15 amino acids long. Written as DNA, the CDR3 is TGTGCCAGCAGCTCGATCGGGGAGGGCCCGTATGGCTACACCTTC. This encodes CASSSIGEGPYGYTF.

The genes are TRBV7-3 and TRBJ1-4, with D unclear. This CDR3 has 14 residues. Germline loops: CDR1 SGHTA, CDR2 FQGTGA. Deletions cut 2 bases from V and 8 bases from J, with 12 bases between. The DNA for the CDR3 is TGTGCCAGCAGCTTACCCAGGTTAGACGAAAAACTGTTTTTT. It codes for CASSLPRLDEKLFF.

The chain combines TRBV6-6 with TRBJ1-1; the D gene is possibly TRBD1 (5 bases). The CDR3 has 14 residues. V dropped 6 bases and J dropped 1 base, with 12 bases sitting between them. Germline V gene lookup returns CDR1 MNHNY and CDR2 SVGAGI (reference sequence). The CDR3 region has the DNA TGTGCCAGCAGCACAAGGGGAGCGAACACTGAAGCTTTCTTT. Translated, it gives CASSTRGANTEAFF.

This chain joins TRBV7-9 and TRBJ1-2; TRBD1 might be the D (6 bases). The V and J ends lost 5 bases and 4 bases respectively, with 11 bases between them. This CDR3 has 13 amino acids. Looked up from germline, CDR1 is SEHNR and CDR2 is FQNEAQ (reference sequence). For the CDR3, the DNA is TGTGCCAGCAGCCTACAGGGCTCCTATGGCTACACCTTC. Translated: CASSLQGSYGYTF.

CDR3 residues: CASSYSGRRGTEAFF. Here the CDR3 DNA reads TGTGCCAGCAGTTACTCGGGCAGACGGGGTACTGAAGCTTTCTTT. The chain couples TRBV6-5 to TRBJ1-1, with D unclear. Germline V gene data show CDR1 as MNHEY and CDR2 as SVGAGI. CDR3 length equals 15 residues. Trimming took 0 bases from V and 5 from J, leaving 13 bases between them.

The rearrangement links TRBV5-1 to TRBJ1-1, with D unclear. Trimming pared 0 bases from V and 3 bases from J, leaving 9 bases between. Germline assignment: CDR1 SGHRS and CDR2 YFSETQ. CDR3 length: 14 residues. In nucleotides, the CDR3 is TGCGCCAGCAGCTTGGAGCCGTGGGACACTGAAGCTTTCTTT. Amino acid sequence: CASSLEPWDTEAFF.

The chain employs TRBV28 and TRBJ1-5, with 8 bases aligning to TRBD1. J gave up 7 bases and V 5 bases, and 10 bases lay outside the gene matches. Germline CDR1 and CDR2: MDHEN and SYDVKM. The CDR3 covers 15 residues. The CDR3 DNA reads as TGTGCCAGCAGTGCCCTCCAGGGGGCGGGCCAGCCCCAGCATTTT. Its protein product is CASSALQGAGQPQHF.

The chain has TRBV5-1 and TRBJ1-1, with TRBD1 as a possible D gene (5 bases). Trimming stripped 1 base from V and 7 bases from J, with 8 bases between. This CDR3 has 12 residues. Germline loops: CDR1 SGHRS, CDR2 YFSETQ. The CDR3 sequence: CASSLRGGEAFF. In DNA form, the CDR3 reads TGCGCCAGCAGCTTGAGGGGAGGTGAAGCTTTCTTT.

The DNA for the CDR3 is TGTGCCAGCTCACTATCCAAGGGCAATGAGCAGTTCTTC. Its translation is CASSLSKGNEQFF. The chain is built from TRBV18 and TRBJ2-1; the D is unclear. V lost 4 bases, J lost 6 bases, and 10 bases lay in between. The V gene's germline CDR1 is KGHSH and CDR2 LQKENI. The CDR3 contains 13 residues.

The chain carries TRBV11-2 and TRBJ2-5, with TRBD2 identical over 10 bases. This CDR3 spans 15 amino acids. J gave up 0 bases and V 7 bases, and 5 bases lay outside the gene matches. In germline, CDR1 is SGHAT, CDR2 FQNNGV. Written as DNA, the CDR3 is TGTGCCAGCACCGCTAGCGGGGGCCACCAAGAGACCCAGTACTTC. It specifies CASTASGGHQETQYF.

This chain joins TRBV5-4 and TRBJ2-7; 8 positions match TRBD1. The CDR3 consists of 12 residues. Germline loops: CDR1 SGHNT, CDR2 YYREEE (reference sequence). V was clipped by 4 bases and J by 6 bases; unmatched bases: 3. The CDR3 coding sequence is TGTGCCAGCAGCGGACAGGGCACCGAGCAGTACTTC. Protein: CASSGQGTEQYF.

This rearrangement joins TRBV7-9 to TRBJ1-1, with D tentatively TRBD1 (5 bases). The germline V gene has CDR1 SEHNR and CDR2 FQNEAQ (reference sequence). This CDR3 is built from 12 residues. V shed 5 bases and J shed 8 bases, with 12 bases lying between them. The CDR3 DNA reads TGTGCCAGCAGCCTCGGACATGCCGAAGCTTTCTTT. Protein: CASSLGHAEAFF.

The rearrangement links TRBV6-5 to TRBJ1-2, with TRBD1 matching 9 bases. Germline lookup yields CDR1 MNHEY and CDR2 SVGAGI. This CDR3 is 16 amino acids long. V lost 4 bases, J lost 4 bases, and 10 bases stayed unmatched. CDR3 sequence: CASSFNGQGLTYGYTF. CDR3 DNA: TGTGCCAGCAGTTTCAACGGACAGGGGCTTACCTATGGCTACACCTTC.

This rearrangement joins TRBV7-9 to TRBJ1-2, with a weak D call TRBD1 (6 bases). CDR1 and CDR2 from the germline V gene are SEHNR and FQNEAQ (reference sequence). Trimming left V 4 bases short and J 3 bases short, with 12 bases between. CDR3 length: 14 amino acids. The CDR3 sequence is CASSSWTEYYGYTF. DNA for the CDR3: TGTGCCAGCAGCTCATGGACAGAGTACTATGGCTACACCTTC.

The chain links TRBV3-1 (or the pseudogene TRBV3-2) to TRBJ2-5, with D possibly being TRBD1 or TRBD2 (5 bases each). This CDR3 contains 14 residues. The V end was cut by 2 bases, the J end by 0 bases, with 7 bases between. CDR1 LGHDT and CDR2 YNNKEL come from the germline V gene (reference sequence). The CDR3 is CASSQRGDQETQYF. CDR3 in DNA: TGTGCCAGCAGCCAAAGGGGAGACCAAGAGACCCAGTACTTC.

The chain employs TRBV19 and TRBJ1-1; tentatively, D is TRBD1 (6 bases). The CDR3 totals 13 residues. V was cut by 5 bases and J by 7 bases, with 14 bases left in between. Germline loops: CDR1 LNHDA, CDR2 SQIVND (reference sequence). The CDR3 loop is CASSLQGINEAFF. Here the CDR3 DNA reads TGTGCCAGTAGTCTTCAGGGGATAAATGAAGCTTTCTTT. The complete variable domain, with remaining parts taken from reference TRBV19 and TRBJ1-1, reads DGGITQSPKYLFRKEGQNVTLSCEQNLNHDAMYWYRQDPGQGLRLIYYSQIVNDFQKGDIAEGYSVSREKKESFPLTVTSAQKNPTAFYLCASSLQGINEAFFGQGTRLTVV.

DNA for the CDR3: TGCGCCAGCAGCCAAGATCCGGTAGTGCTCAATGAAAAACTGTTTTTT. This sequence encodes CASSQDPVVLNEKLFF. This chain connects TRBV4-1 to TRBJ1-4, with unresolved D. CDR1 is MGHRA and CDR2 is YSYEKL in the germline V gene. The CDR3 is made up of 16 amino acids. The V gene lost 0 bases and the J gene lost 5 bases, with 13 bases spanning the gap.